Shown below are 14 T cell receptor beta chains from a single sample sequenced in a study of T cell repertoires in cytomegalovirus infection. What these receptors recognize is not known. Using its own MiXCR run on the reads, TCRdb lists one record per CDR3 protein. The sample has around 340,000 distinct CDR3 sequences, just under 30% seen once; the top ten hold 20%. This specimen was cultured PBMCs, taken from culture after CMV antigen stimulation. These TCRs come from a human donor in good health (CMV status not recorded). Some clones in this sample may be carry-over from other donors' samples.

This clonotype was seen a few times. The DNA for the CDR3 is TGTGCCAGCAGTGAATCGAGCGGGGGGGGCACAGATACGCAGTATTTT. The encoded protein is CASSESSGGGTDTQYF. J is TRBJ2-3 and V is TRBV25-1; TRBD2 aligns across 10 bases. Germline CDR1 and CDR2: MGHDK and SYGVNS. Losses at the gene ends were 1 base for V and 1 base for J; bases not matched to a gene: 2. The CDR3 extends over 16 amino acids. Looking up the rest from reference TRBV25-1 and TRBJ2-3 gives the full variable domain: EADIYQTPRYLVIGTGKKITLECSQTMGHDKMYWYQQDPGMELHLIHYSYGVNSTEKGDLSSESTVSRIRTEHFPLTLESARPSHTSQYLCASSESSGGGTDTQYFGPGTRLTVL.

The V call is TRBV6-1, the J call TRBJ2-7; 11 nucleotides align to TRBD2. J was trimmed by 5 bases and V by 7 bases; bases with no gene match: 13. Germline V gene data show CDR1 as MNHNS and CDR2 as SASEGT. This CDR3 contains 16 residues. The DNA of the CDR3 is TGTGCCAGCACCCTTCTTTATAGCGGGAGGGAGAACGAGCAGTACTTC. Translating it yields CASTLLYSGRENEQYF.

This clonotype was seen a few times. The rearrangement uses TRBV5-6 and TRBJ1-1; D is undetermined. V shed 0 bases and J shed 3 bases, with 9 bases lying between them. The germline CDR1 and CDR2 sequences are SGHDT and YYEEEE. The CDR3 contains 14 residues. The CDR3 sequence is CASSLVGVYTEAFF. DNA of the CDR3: TGTGCCAGCAGCTTGGTCGGGGTCTACACTGAAGCTTTCTTT.

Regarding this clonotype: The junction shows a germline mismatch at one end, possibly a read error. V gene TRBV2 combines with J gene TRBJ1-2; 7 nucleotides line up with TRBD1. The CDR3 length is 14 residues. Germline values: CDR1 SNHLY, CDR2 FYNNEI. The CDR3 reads CASSAQGTNYGYTF. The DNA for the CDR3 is TGTGCCAGCAGTGCACAGGGGACCAACTACGGCTACACCTTC.

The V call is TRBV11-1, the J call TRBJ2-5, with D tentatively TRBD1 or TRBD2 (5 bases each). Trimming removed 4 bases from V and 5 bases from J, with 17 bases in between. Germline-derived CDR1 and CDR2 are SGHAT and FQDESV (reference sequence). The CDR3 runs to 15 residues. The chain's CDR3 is CASSSLGRDEETQYF. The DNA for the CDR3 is TGTGCCAGCAGCTCTCTGGGAAGGGACGAGGAGACCCAGTACTTC.

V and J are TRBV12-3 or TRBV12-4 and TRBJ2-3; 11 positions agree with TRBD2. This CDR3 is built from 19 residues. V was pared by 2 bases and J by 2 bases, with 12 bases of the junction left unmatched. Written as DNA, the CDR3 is TGTGCCAGCAGTTTAAATCCGATTTCGACTAGCGGGATCACAGATACGCAGTATTTT. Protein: CASSLNPISTSGITDTQYF.

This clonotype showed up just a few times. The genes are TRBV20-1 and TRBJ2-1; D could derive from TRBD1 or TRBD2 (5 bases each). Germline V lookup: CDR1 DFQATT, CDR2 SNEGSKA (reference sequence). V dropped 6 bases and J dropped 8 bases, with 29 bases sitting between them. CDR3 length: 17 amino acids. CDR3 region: CSANNPRTPGHSDEQFF. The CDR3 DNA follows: TGCAGTGCCAATAACCCTAGGACACCGGGGCATAGTGATGAGCAGTTCTTC.

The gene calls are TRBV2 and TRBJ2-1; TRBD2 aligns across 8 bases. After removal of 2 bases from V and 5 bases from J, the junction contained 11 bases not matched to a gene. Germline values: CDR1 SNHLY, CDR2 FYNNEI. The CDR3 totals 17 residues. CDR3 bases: TGTGCCAGCAGTGAAAGAGCGGGAGTACTAAGAAACAATGAGCAGTTCTTC. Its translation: CASSERAGVLRNNEQFF.

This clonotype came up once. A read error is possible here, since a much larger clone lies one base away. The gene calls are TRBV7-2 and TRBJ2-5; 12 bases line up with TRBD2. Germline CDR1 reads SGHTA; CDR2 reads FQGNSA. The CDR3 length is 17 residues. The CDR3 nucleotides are TGTGCCAGGAGCTCGAATTGGCTAGCGGGAGGGCAAGAGACCCAGTACTTC. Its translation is CARSSNWLAGGQETQYF.

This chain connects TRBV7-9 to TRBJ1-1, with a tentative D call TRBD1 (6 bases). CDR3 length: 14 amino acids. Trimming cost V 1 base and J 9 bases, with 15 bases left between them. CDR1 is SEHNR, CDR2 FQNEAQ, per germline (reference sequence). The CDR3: CASSLGQGSAKAFF. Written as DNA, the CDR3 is TGTGCCAGCAGCTTAGGCCAGGGGAGCGCTAAAGCTTTCTTT.

The CDR3 DNA reads TGTGCCAGCAGCTTAGGCAGGATCCAAGAGACCCAGTACTTC. It is translated as CASSLGRIQETQYF. The rearrangement uses TRBV11-2 and TRBJ2-5; D not resolved. V was pared by 1 base and J by 1 base, with 7 bases between. Germline CDR1 and CDR2: SGHAT and FQNNGV. The CDR3 extends over 14 amino acids.

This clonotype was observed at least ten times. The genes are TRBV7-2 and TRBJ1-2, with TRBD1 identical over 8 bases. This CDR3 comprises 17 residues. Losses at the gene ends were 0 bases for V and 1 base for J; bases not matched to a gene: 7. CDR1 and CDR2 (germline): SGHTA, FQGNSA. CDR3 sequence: CASSLAGQGANNYGYTF. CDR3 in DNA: TGTGCCAGCAGCTTAGCCGGGCAGGGGGCAAATAACTATGGCTACACCTTC.

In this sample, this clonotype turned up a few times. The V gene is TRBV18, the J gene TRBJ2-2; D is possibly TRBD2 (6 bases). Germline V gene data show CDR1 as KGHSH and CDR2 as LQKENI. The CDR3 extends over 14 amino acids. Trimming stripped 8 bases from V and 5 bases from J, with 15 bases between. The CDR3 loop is CASTTRDFTGELFF. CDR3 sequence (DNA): TGTGCCAGCACAACCCGGGACTTTACCGGGGAGCTGTTTTTT.

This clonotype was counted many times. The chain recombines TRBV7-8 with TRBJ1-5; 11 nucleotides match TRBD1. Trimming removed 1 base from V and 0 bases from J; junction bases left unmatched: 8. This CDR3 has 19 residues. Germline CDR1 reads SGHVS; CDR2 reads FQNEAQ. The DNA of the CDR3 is TGTGCCAGCAGCTTAGAATGGACAGGGGGCGATTATAGCAATCAGCCCCAGCATTTT. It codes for CASSLEWTGGDYSNQPQHF.